The 14 T cell receptor beta chains below were found in one sample sequenced in a study of blood T cell repertoires in COVID-19. TCRdb's copy holds only in-frame clones and misses some; the assay was immunoSEQ multiplex PCR. The data show around 260,000 clones, with about 86% seen just once and under 4.5% held by the top ten. Sequencing was performed on PBMCs or T cells enriched from blood (not recorded which). All receptors come from a man between 25 and 39 years old with acute COVID-19.

The V gene is TRBV9, the J gene TRBJ2-1; 11 bases match TRBD2. CDR1 is SGDLS and CDR2 is YYNGEE in the germline V gene. This CDR3 contains 16 residues. The V and J ends lost 4 bases and 10 bases, in that order; junction bases with no gene match: 13. The CDR3 DNA reads as TGTGCCAGCAGCCCGGCTAGCGGGGGGCCCTCTAAGGAGCAGTTCTTC. This gives the protein CASSPASGGPSKEQFF.

This clone was detected a few times. V gene TRBV28 combines with J gene TRBJ2-2, with 9 bases matching TRBD1. Trimming removed 6 bases from V and 5 bases from J; junction bases left unmatched: 7. Germline V gene lookup returns CDR1 MDHEN and CDR2 SYDVKM. This CDR3 has 15 amino acids. The CDR3 sequence: CASSPTGTGTGELFF. The CDR3 region has the DNA TGTGCCAGCAGCCCTACCGGGACAGGGACCGGGGAGCTGTTTTTT.

The rearrangement joins TRBV7-9 to TRBJ1-1; D gene unclear. The CDR3 is made up of 16 amino acids. CDR1 is SEHNR, CDR2 FQNEAQ, per germline (reference sequence). Trimming stripped 0 bases from V and 0 bases from J, with 11 bases between. The CDR3 is CASSLARGAVNTEAFF. The CDR3, as DNA: TGTGCCAGCAGCTTAGCCCGGGGTGCAGTGAACACTGAAGCTTTCTTT.

This clone appeared a single time. The chain employs TRBV10-3 and TRBJ2-5; 9 bases fit TRBD2. With 6 bases clipped from V and 2 bases from J, the junction kept 10 bases outside the gene matches. The germline CDR1 and CDR2 sequences are ENHRY and SYGVKD. This CDR3 comprises 16 residues. The CDR3 bases are TGTGCCATCAGGGACCCGACTAGCGGCAATCAAGAGACCCAGTACTTC. Residues: CAIRDPTSGNQETQYF.

The genes are TRBV6-2 or TRBV6-3 and TRBJ1-4, with 8 positions matching TRBD1. The CDR3 covers 15 residues. CDR1 MNHEY and CDR2 SVGEGT come from the germline V gene. The ends lost 4 bases at V and 6 bases at J; junction bases unmatched: 7. CDR3 sequence: CASSFRDRGYEKLFF. In DNA, the CDR3 is TGTGCCAGCAGTTTCCGAGACAGGGGTTATGAAAAACTGTTTTTT.

The genes are TRBV18 and TRBJ2-5, with D tentatively TRBD2 (6 bases). This CDR3 has 15 residues. V lost 2 bases, J lost 5 bases, and 15 bases lay in between. Germline V gives CDR1 KGHSH, CDR2 LQKENI. CDR3 loop: CASSPAGIRRETQYF. CDR3 in DNA: TGTGCCAGCTCACCAGCGGGGATCAGGAGGGAGACCCAGTACTTC. The variable domain in full, completed from reference TRBV18 and TRBJ2-5, reads NAGVMQNPRHLVRRRGQEARLRCSPMKGHSHVYWYRQLPEEGLKFMVYLQKENIIDESGMPKERFSAEFPKEGPSILRIQQVVRGDSAAYFCASSPAGIRRETQYFGPGTRLLVL.

The chain is built from TRBV19 and TRBJ1-1; possibly TRBD1 for D (6 bases). The CDR3 covers 14 residues. The V gene lost 4 bases and the J gene lost 5 bases, with 14 bases spanning the gap. Germline CDR1 is LNHDA and CDR2 is SQIVND (reference sequence). CDR3 in amino acids: CASSTPGTNTEAFF. CDR3 sequence (DNA): TGTGCCAGTAGTACCCCCGGGACAAATACTGAAGCTTTCTTT.

This clone was observed once. V is TRBV4-2 and J is TRBJ1-1, with 7 positions matching TRBD1. The CDR3 extends over 14 amino acids. Germline V gives CDR1 LGHNA, CDR2 YNFKEQ. Trimming took 1 base from V and 3 from J; bases not matched to a gene: 2. The chain's CDR3 is CASSQGDRDTEAFF. The CDR3 nucleotides are TGTGCCAGCAGCCAAGGAGACAGGGACACTGAAGCTTTCTTT.

This clone has more than one count but fewer than ten. The J gene is TRBJ1-1, the V gene TRBV27, with 7 bases lining up with TRBD1. This CDR3 spans 14 amino acids. The germline V gene encodes CDR1 MNHEY and CDR2 SMNVEV (reference sequence). J was trimmed by 4 bases and V by 6 bases; bases with no gene match: 8. The CDR3 DNA is TGTGCCAGCAGAAGGACAGGAACGGGCACTGAAGCTTTCTTT. It specifies CASRRTGTGTEAFF.

V and J are TRBV27 and TRBJ1-2, with 8 bases lining up with TRBD1. V trimming: 6 bases; J trimming: 8 bases; junction bases outside the gene matches: 11. CDR1 is MNHEY, CDR2 SMNVEV, per germline (reference sequence). The CDR3 has 14 residues. The CDR3 loop reads CASSKNVQGGGYTF. The CDR3 nucleotides read TGTGCCAGCAGCAAAAATGTACAGGGGGGGGGCTACACCTTC.

J is TRBJ1-2 and V is TRBV4-2; TRBD1 might be the D (5 bases). The CDR3 runs 15 residues. Per the germline V gene, CDR1 is LGHNA and CDR2 is YNFKEQ. The V end lost 0 bases, the J end lost 5 bases, and 13 bases lay between the germline ends. CDR3 bases: TGTGCCAGCAGCCAAGACCAAACAGGAGAGTATGGCTACACCTTC. Translation gives CASSQDQTGEYGYTF.

J is TRBJ1-3 and V is TRBV12-3 or TRBV12-4; no clear D gene. The V end lost 10 bases, the J end lost 0 bases, and 10 bases lay between the germline ends. The CDR3 extends over 13 amino acids. The DNA for the CDR3 is TGTGCCATTCGACCGGGCTCTGGAAACACCATATATTTT. This gives the protein CAIRPGSGNTIYF.

The V call is TRBV19, the J call TRBJ2-3, with TRBD2 identical over 13 bases. J was trimmed by 4 bases and V by 4 bases; bases with no gene match: 5. Per germline, CDR1 LNHDA and CDR2 SQIVND (reference sequence). This CDR3 is 16 amino acids long. Here the CDR3 reads CASSKGLAGPSDTQYF. The DNA for the CDR3 is TGTGCCAGTAGTAAGGGACTAGCGGGACCTTCAGATACGCAGTATTTT.

The CDR3 nucleotides are TGTGCCAGCAGTTTTGTCGGCGGGAGCTACGAGCAGTACGTC. Translating it yields CASSFVGGSYEQYV. The rearrangement uses TRBV6-2 or TRBV6-3 and TRBJ2-7; 7 bases agree with TRBD2. Germline V CDR1 and CDR2: MNHEY, SVGEGT. Germline trimming cut 4 bases from V and 3 bases from J; bases unmatched to any gene: 6. This CDR3 is 14 amino acids long.